These 11 T cell receptor beta chains share one sample of origin, sequenced in a study of T-cell reconstitution after alpha-beta-depleted transplantation in children (dated by TCRdb to the mid-2010s). This specimen's treatment or condition label, interpreted: allogeneic hematopoietic cell transplantation with graft depleted of TCRalphabeta T cells and CD19 B cells. The library was obtained by PCR. Reads for this sample came from an Illumina HiSeq 2500. To normalize quantification of the TCRbeta repertoire, the TCR libraries were built with molecular barcoding that relied on unique molecular identifiers. The public reads were reanalyzed by TCRdb: fastp trimming at Q25, MiXCR alignment, in-frame beta chains only. Duplicate CDR3 protein sequences are folded into a single record with the most common DNA and genes. Within this sample are approximately 980,000 distinct CDR3 sequences, with roughly 29% of them counted one time only. The top ten constitute roughly 30% of the sample.

This specimen was PBMCs, mostly from graft donor cells, taken 360 days after TCRalphabeta/CD19-depleted stem cell transplant. The source is a boy less than two years old who had a stem cell transplant for SCID, so the T cells may come from the graft donor.

The V gene is TRBV7-3, the J gene TRBJ2-5; D remains ambiguous. This CDR3 region has 14 residues. V dropped 0 bases and J dropped 4 bases, with 9 bases sitting between them. CDR1 SGHTA and CDR2 FQGTGA come from the germline V gene. This chain's CDR3 is CASSLTARVETQYF. The CDR3 coding sequence is TGTGCCAGCAGCTTAACCGCACGAGTAGAGACCCAGTACTTC.

V is TRBV5-6 and J is TRBJ2-5, with 7 bases that match TRBD2. V dropped 4 bases and J dropped 1; count of bases not matched to a gene: 7. The CDR3 has 15 amino acids. The germline V gene has CDR1 SGHDT and CDR2 YYEEEE. The CDR3, as DNA: TGTGCCAGCAGCATAAACGGGGGGTTCCAAGAGACCCAGTACTTC. Translation: CASSINGGFQETQYF. The whole variable domain, filled in from reference TRBV5-6 and TRBJ2-5, reads DAGVTQSPTHLIKTRGQQVTLRCSPKSGHDTVSWYQQALGQGPQFIFQYYEEEERQRGNFPDRFSGHQFPNYSSELNVNALLLGDSALYLCASSINGGFQETQYFGPGTRLLVL.

This sequence joins TRBV20-1 and TRBJ2-7; the D call may be TRBD1 or TRBD2 (6 bases each). The germline CDR1 and CDR2 sequences are DFQATT and SNEGSKA (reference sequence). The CDR3 is 14 amino acids. The CDR3 loop is CSGLEGGPPYEQYF. The CDR3 DNA follows: TGCAGCGGTCTGGAGGGGGGTCCCCCCTACGAGCAGTACTTC.

In the case of this clonotype: The junction does not match germline at one end; this may be a read error. J is TRBJ1-2 and V is TRBV7-6; possible D gene TRBD1, 5 bases. This CDR3 region has 14 residues. Germline-derived CDR1 and CDR2 are SGHVS and FNYEAQ. CDR3 DNA sequence: TGTGCCAGCAGCCCTGTGACAGATAACTATGGCTACGCCTTC. This sequence encodes CASSPVTDNYGYAF. Looking up the rest from reference TRBV7-6 and TRBJ1-2 gives the full variable domain: GAGVSQSPRYKVTKRGQDVALRCDPISGHVSLYWYRQALGQGPEFLTYFNYEAQQDKSGLPNDRFSAERPEGSISTLTIQRTEQRDSAMYRCASSPVTDNYGYAFGSGTRLTVV.

This clonotype has a handful of counts. The rearrangement joins TRBV29-1 to TRBJ2-5; 7 positions agree with TRBD2. Germline V gives CDR1 SQVTM, CDR2 ANQGSEA. V lost 4 bases, J lost 3 bases, and 8 bases stayed unmatched. The CDR3 contains 14 residues. The DNA of the CDR3 is TGCAGCGTTGGGGGGGACTACGGAAAAGAGACCCAGTACTTC. Amino acid sequence: CSVGGDYGKETQYF.

This chain connects TRBV12-3 or TRBV12-4 to TRBJ1-2; 7 bases match TRBD1. J gave up 4 bases and V 4 bases, and 3 bases lay outside the gene matches. This CDR3 is built from 13 residues. This CDR3 reads CASSSWDSYGYTF. CDR3 nucleotides: TGTGCCAGCAGTTCCTGGGACAGCTATGGCTACACCTTC.

The J gene is TRBJ1-5, the V gene TRBV5-5, with a possible D match to TRBD1 (5 bases). This CDR3 spans 16 amino acids. The germline V and J ends were trimmed by 0 bases and 1 base, with 11 bases remaining between them. Germline V gene data show CDR1 as SGHKS and CDR2 as YYEKEE (reference sequence). The CDR3 region has the DNA TGTGCCAGCAGCTTGGTGGGGGGACTGAGCAATCAGCCCCAGCATTTT. It translates to CASSLVGGLSNQPQHF.

The V gene is TRBV11-1, the J gene TRBJ2-7, with 7 positions matching TRBD1. The junction had 6 bases not matched to a gene; V was cut back by 4 bases and J by 0 bases. The CDR3 totals 15 residues. Per germline, CDR1 SGHAT and CDR2 FQDESV (reference sequence). Here the CDR3 DNA reads TGTGCCAGCAGCTCGAGACAGGGCTACTCCTACGAGCAGTACTTC. It specifies CASSSRQGYSYEQYF.

J is TRBJ1-3 and V is TRBV10-3, with D hard to call. Germline V gene lookup returns CDR1 ENHRY and CDR2 SYGVKD. The CDR3 is 13 amino acids. Trimming took off 8 bases at V and 0 bases at J, with 8 bases between the two ends. The CDR3, as DNA: TGTGCCATCTCCGCAGGCTCTGGAAACACCATATATTTT. Translation: CAISAGSGNTIYF.

V gene TRBV19 combines with J gene TRBJ1-1; D is perhaps TRBD1 (5 bases). The germline V gene has CDR1 LNHDA and CDR2 SQIVND (reference sequence). CDR3 size: 13 residues. The germline V and J ends were trimmed by 5 bases and 7 bases, with 14 bases remaining between them. The CDR3, as DNA: TGTGCCAGTAGTTGGGGGTCAGATGGTGAAGCTTTCTTT. Its translation: CASSWGSDGEAFF.

The V gene is TRBV20-1, the J gene TRBJ2-3, with D possibly TRBD1 on 6 matching bases. V lost 5 bases to trimming and J lost 7 bases, with 13 bases between them. This CDR3 has 12 residues. Germline assignment: CDR1 DFQATT and CDR2 SNEGSKA (reference sequence). This chain's CDR3 is CSAGHQGNTQYF. The CDR3 coding sequence is TGCAGTGCTGGACATCAGGGGAATACGCAGTATTTT.